This T cell receptor beta chain was recorded in a study of shared clonotypes between healthy human individuals. Germline CDR1 and CDR2: LGHNA and YNFKEQ. V gave up 3 bases and J gave up 4 bases; unmatched junction bases: 0. This CDR3 spans 12 amino acids. Here immunoSEQ multiplex PCR was the method, and the copy in TCRdb shows in-frame clones only, minus some. Of about 380,000 clones listed, just over 95% are singletons. The clonotype was recovered from a man aged 30-40 years in good health. The sequenced sample consisted of memory CD8+ T cells sorted from blood. Subset in this sample: CD45RO+ cells pooled with CCR7-negative TemRA cells. V is TRBV4-2 and J is TRBJ2-7; TRBD1 matches at 7 bases. CDR3: CASSQTGYEQYF. CDR3 in DNA: TGTGCCAGCAGCCAGACAGGGTACGAGCAGTACTTC.